This T cell receptor beta chain emerged from a study of regulatory T cells in long-lasting Graves disease. Per germline, CDR1 SGHTA and CDR2 FQGTGA. CDR3 length: 16 amino acids. J lost 0 bases, V lost 4 bases, and 6 bases had no gene match. The time point: newly diagnosed GD, antithyroid drugs for less than 3 months. From RNA extracted from PBMCs, the TCR library was made. With iRepertoire HTBI primers and Arm-PCR of CDR3 regions, TCR beta libraries were built. In TCRdb, the multiplex PCR reads were re-called with MiXCR into one record per CDR3 protein. The table has approximately 560,000 distinct CDR3 sequences, around 15% seen once. Whole-study findings and limits: TRBV28, TRBJ1-2 and TRBJ2-5 emerged as the favored segments in persistent disease.

In this sample, this clonotype turned up many times. No antigen is known for it. This sample also appeared in a second study, on T cells in Graves' hyperthyroidism and ophthalmopathy. As that report states: Diagnoses used clinical symptoms, serum thyroxine and TRAb, thyroid ultrasound and orbital computed tomography. Researchers found most expanded thyroid clonotypes above 0.001 in blood as well.

This sample comprised peripheral blood mononuclear cells (PBMCs), obtained at new diagnosis, from a patient treated with antithyroid drugs. The TCR was taken from a man aged 18 to 29 with Graves disease. This chain uses TRBV7-3 with TRBJ2-1, with 7 bases aligning to TRBD2. The CDR3 sequence: CASSSDGGGSYNEQFF. In nucleotides, the CDR3 is TGTGCCAGCAGCTCAGACGGCGGGGGCTCCTACAATGAGCAGTTCTTC. The whole variable domain, remainder taken from reference TRBV7-3 and TRBJ2-1, is GAGVSQTPSNKVTEKGKYVELRCDPISGHTALYWYRQSLGQGPEFLIYFQGTGAADDSGLPNDRFFAVRPEGSVSTLKIQRTERGDSAVYLCASSSDGGGSYNEQFFGPGTRLTVL.